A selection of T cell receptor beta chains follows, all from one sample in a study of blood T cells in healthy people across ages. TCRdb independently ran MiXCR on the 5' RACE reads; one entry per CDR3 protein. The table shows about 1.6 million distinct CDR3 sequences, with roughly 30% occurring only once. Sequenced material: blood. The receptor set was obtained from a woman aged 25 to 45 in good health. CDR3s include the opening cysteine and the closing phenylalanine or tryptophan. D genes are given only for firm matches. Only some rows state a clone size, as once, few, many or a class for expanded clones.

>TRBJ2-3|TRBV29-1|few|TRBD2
TGCAGCGTTGGGCGACCGGGACTAGCGGGCACAGATACGCCGTATTTT
CSVGRPGLAGTDTPYF
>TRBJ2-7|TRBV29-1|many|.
TGCAGCGTTGAAGAGACCCGACAGTACTTC
CSVEETRQYF
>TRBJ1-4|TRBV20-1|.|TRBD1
TGCAGTGTTATGGGACAGGGAGCCGAAAAACTGTTTTTT
CSVMGQGAEKLFF
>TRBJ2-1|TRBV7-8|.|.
TGTGCCAGCAGCTTACACTGGGGGGTGACTGAGCAGTTCTTC
CASSLHWGVTEQFF
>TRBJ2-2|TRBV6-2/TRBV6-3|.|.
TGTGCCAGCAGTCCAACTAGATCCGGGGAGCTGTTTTTT
CASSPTRSGELFF
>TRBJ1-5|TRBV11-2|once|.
TGTGCCAGCAGCTTACCACACCAATATAGCAATCAGCCCCAGCATTTT
CASSLPHQYSNQPQHF
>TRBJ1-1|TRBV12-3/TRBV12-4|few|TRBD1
TGTGCCAGCAGTGCGTACGACAGGGGAGGTGCCACTGAAGCTTTCTTT
CASSAYDRGGATEAFF
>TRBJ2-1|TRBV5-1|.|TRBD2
TGCGCCAGCAGCTTGGTACCGGGATCCCGCGGGGGTGAGCAGTTCTTC
CASSLVPGSRGGEQFF
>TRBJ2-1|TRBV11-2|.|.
TGTGCCAGCAGCTTCGGTGCCTATGAGCAGTTCTTC
CASSFGAYEQFF
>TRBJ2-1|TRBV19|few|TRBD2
TGTGCCAGTAGTGGGACTAGCGGGTTTAATGAGCAGTTCTTC
CASSGTSGFNEQFF
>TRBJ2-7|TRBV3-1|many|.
TGTGCCAGCAGCCAAGAGCTGACAGCAGCAACCTACGAGCAGTACTTC
CASSQELTAATYEQYF
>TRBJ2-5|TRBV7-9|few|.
TGTGCCAGCAGTCCCCGAGGGGCCAAGGACCAAGAGACCCAGTACTTC
CASSPRGAKDQETQYF
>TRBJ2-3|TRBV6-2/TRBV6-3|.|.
TGTGTCAGCAGTACCTATAGCGGTTCTAGCACAGATACGCAGTATTTT
CVSSTYSGSSTDTQYF
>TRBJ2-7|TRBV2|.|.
TGTGCCAGCAGGCGGAACAGGGACCTCTACGAGCAGTACTTC
CASRRNRDLYEQYF
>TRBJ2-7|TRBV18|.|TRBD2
TGTGCCAGCTCCGGGACTAGCGAATACGAGCAGTACTTC
CASSGTSEYEQYF
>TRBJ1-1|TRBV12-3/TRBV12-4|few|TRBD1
TGTGCCAGCAGTTGGACAGGGATGACTGAAGCTTTCTTT
CASSWTGMTEAFF
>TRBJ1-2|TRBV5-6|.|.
TGTGCCAGCAGCTTGCTCCCCGGGGCAGGGGATGGCTACACCTTC
CASSLLPGAGDGYTF
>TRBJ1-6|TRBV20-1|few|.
TGCAGTGCTAGAAAGCCAGCGGAGTTCAATTCACCCCTCCACTTT
CSARKPAEFNSPLHF
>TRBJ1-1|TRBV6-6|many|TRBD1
TGTGCCAGCAGTACGGACAGGGGAGGCACTGAAGCTTTCTTT
CASSTDRGGTEAFF
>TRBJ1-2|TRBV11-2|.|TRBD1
TGTGACAGCAGCGTAACAGGGGGGACCTATGGCTACACCTTC
CDSSVTGGTYGYTF
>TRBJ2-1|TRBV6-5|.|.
TGTGCCAGCAGTTACCCCCTTGCGGGCAGGAGATTCGACAATGAGCAGTTCTTC
CASSYPLAGRRFDNEQFF